The 29 T cell receptor beta chains reported below all come from one sample, sequenced in a study of T cells in Graves' hyperthyroidism and ophthalmopathy. What was amplified from RNA transcripts were TCR beta CDR3 regions. The study used the HTBI primer set for a first-round RT-PCR of the TCR CDR3. In TCRdb, the multiplex PCR reads were re-called with MiXCR into one record per CDR3 protein. This sample has fewer than 900,000 distinct CDR3 sequences, with under 20% found just once. The specimen sequenced was blood. These receptor sequences come from a woman between 45 and 65 years old with Graves' hyperthyroidism that later progressed to Graves' ophthalmopathy.

Ten or more counts support this clonotype. CDR3 in amino acids: CSASRSGTEQFF. CDR3 nucleotides: TGCAGTGCTAGCAGGTCCGGGACCGAGCAGTTCTTC. The chain has TRBV20-1 and TRBJ2-1; either TRBD1 or TRBD2 may fit D (5 bases each). V was clipped by 3 bases and J by 10 bases, with 13 bases between them. Germline V CDR1 and CDR2: DFQATT, SNEGSKA (reference sequence). This CDR3 region has 12 residues.

In this sample, this clonotype turned up many times. This sequence joins TRBV3-1 and TRBJ1-1; no clear D gene. There are 14 residues in the CDR3. V lost 4 bases to trimming and J lost 5 bases, with 14 bases between them. The germline CDR1 and CDR2 sequences are LGHDT and YNNKEL (reference sequence). The CDR3 bases are TGTGCCAGCAGCCCGGGGTTCGCGGGGACTGAAGCTTTCTTT. Its protein is CASSPGFAGTEAFF. The full variable domain, rest sourced from reference TRBV3-1 and TRBJ1-1, is DTAVSQTPKYLVTQMGNDKSIKCEQNLGHDTMYWYKQDSKKFLKIMFSYNNKELIINETVPNRFSPKSPDKAHLNLHINSLELGDSAVYFCASSPGFAGTEAFFGQGTRLTVV.

This clonotype was counted many times. The V and J genes are TRBV27 and TRBJ1-5; D is unresolved. Per the germline V gene, CDR1 is MNHEY and CDR2 is SMNVEV (reference sequence). Deletions cut 5 bases from V and 2 bases from J, with 13 bases between. There are 15 residues in the CDR3. The CDR3 DNA follows: TGTGCCAGCAGTAGTGGCTTCCCCGGCAATCAGCCCCAGCATTTT. Residues: CASSSGFPGNQPQHF.

This clonotype occurred a few times. This rearrangement joins TRBV6-1 to TRBJ1-5, with D uncertain. The ends were cut back, 7 bases at V and 0 bases at J, with 10 bases in the middle. The V gene's germline CDR1 is MNHNS and CDR2 SASEGT. CDR3 length: 14 amino acids. The CDR3 DNA reads as TGTGCCAGCAAGCTGGACGGTAGCAATCAGCCCCAGCATTTT. This codes for CASKLDGSNQPQHF.

The chain joins TRBV19 to TRBJ2-5, with TRBD2 matching 7 bases. The germline V gene has CDR1 LNHDA and CDR2 SQIVND (reference sequence). J lost 2 bases, V lost 7 bases, and 7 bases had no gene match. The CDR3 sequence is 14 residues long. CDR3 bases: TGTGCCAGTAAAAAGCGGGGAGAGCAAGAGACCCAGTACTTC. Translating gives CASKKRGEQETQYF.

V usage is TRBV15 and J usage is TRBJ1-1; D gene ambiguous. CDR1 and CDR2 from the germline V gene are LNHNV and YYDKDF (reference sequence). This CDR3 is 14 amino acids long. V lost 9 bases, J lost 5 bases, and 19 bases lay in between. The CDR3 protein is CATKTGPKGTEAFF. DNA of the CDR3: TGTGCCACAAAAACCGGACCTAAGGGAACTGAAGCTTTCTTT. The full variable domain, rest sourced from reference TRBV15 and TRBJ1-1, is DAMVIQNPRYQVTQFGKPVTLSCSQTLNHNVMYWYQQKSSQAPKLLFHYYDKDFNNEADTPDNFQSRRPNTSFCFLDIRSPGLGDTAMYLCATKTGPKGTEAFFGQGTRLTVV.

This clonotype was counted many times. V and J are TRBV3-1 and TRBJ2-1; 11 bases align to TRBD2. This CDR3 has 16 amino acids. Losses at the gene ends were 2 bases for V and 5 bases for J; bases not matched to a gene: 5. Germline V CDR1 and CDR2: LGHDT, YNNKEL (reference sequence). This CDR3 is CASSQLSGGADNEQFF. Written as DNA, the CDR3 is TGTGCCAGCAGCCAACTTAGCGGGGGGGCCGACAATGAGCAGTTCTTC.

This clonotype was seen at least ten times. The chain is built from TRBV3-1 and TRBJ1-4; D may be TRBD1 (6 bases). V was trimmed by 6 bases and J by 3 bases, leaving 20 bases between them. Germline V gene sequence: CDR1 LGHDT, CDR2 YNNKEL (reference sequence). The length of the CDR3 is 17 residues. CDR3 DNA: TGTGCCAGCAGTACTACTATTTTCAGGGGATCTAATGAAAAACTGTTTTTT. As protein: CASSTTIFRGSNEKLFF.

On this clonotype itself: A much larger clone differs from this one at a single base, so this may be a read error. This chain joins TRBV28 and TRBJ2-5; 11 bases match TRBD2. Germline V CDR1 and CDR2: MDHEN, SYDVKM. V gave up 3 bases and J gave up 4 bases; unmatched junction bases: 4. CDR3 length: 15 residues. The CDR3 protein is CASSLGLAVRETQYF. The CDR3 nucleotides are TGTGCCAGCAGTTTGGGACTAGCGGTTCGAGAGACCCAGTACTTC.

The V gene is TRBV11-2, the J gene TRBJ2-4; possible D gene TRBD2, 5 bases. V lost 3 bases and J lost 8, with 14 bases in between. This CDR3 has 14 residues. In germline, CDR1 is SGHAT, CDR2 FQNNGV. DNA for the CDR3: TGTGCCAGCAGCTTGGTAGGAGGAGAGTACATTCAGTACTTC. This codes for CASSLVGGEYIQYF.

This clonotype was detected ten times or more. The chain couples TRBV5-1 to TRBJ2-2, with a possible D match to TRBD2 (5 bases). The CDR3 covers 13 residues. The germline gives CDR1 SGHRS, CDR2 YFSETQ. Trimming left V 0 bases short and J 6 bases short, with 6 bases between. The CDR3 loop is CASSLVGAGELFF. The CDR3 region has the DNA TGCGCCAGCAGCTTGGTCGGGGCCGGGGAGCTGTTTTTT.

V usage is TRBV20-1 and J usage is TRBJ1-4; tentatively, D is TRBD1 (6 bases). CDR1 DFQATT and CDR2 SNEGSKA come from the germline V gene (reference sequence). This CDR3 has 15 amino acids. V gave up 4 bases and J gave up 0 bases, with 12 bases separating them. CDR3 sequence reads: CSATGQVATNEKLFF. Here the CDR3 DNA reads TGCAGTGCTACGGGACAAGTGGCAACTAATGAAAAACTGTTTTTT.

This clonotype turned up a few times. V gene TRBV19 combines with J gene TRBJ2-1, with 10 nucleotides matching TRBD1. The V gene's germline CDR1 is LNHDA and CDR2 SQIVND (reference sequence). With 7 bases clipped from V and 3 bases from J, the junction kept 3 bases outside the gene matches. There are 14 residues in the CDR3. In DNA, the CDR3 is TGTGCCAGTACGGACAGGGGGTACTACAATGAGCAGTTCTTC. It translates to CASTDRGYYNEQFF.

The chain employs TRBV7-9 and TRBJ1-1, with 7 bases fitting TRBD1. CDR3 size: 14 residues. J was trimmed by 4 bases and V by 5 bases; bases with no gene match: 7. Germline values: CDR1 SEHNR, CDR2 FQNEAQ (reference sequence). For the CDR3, the DNA is TGTGCCAGCAGCGCGACAGGGACCGGCACTGAAGCTTTCTTT. Translation: CASSATGTGTEAFF.

In its sample, this clonotype was seen a few times. The chain has TRBV6-5 and TRBJ2-5; D is undetermined. Per the germline V gene, CDR1 is MNHEY and CDR2 is SVGAGI. The CDR3 runs to 16 residues. Trimming shortened V by 2 bases and J by 1 base, and 14 bases separated the two germline ends. CDR3 residues: CASSYGWLESQETQYF. CDR3 nucleotide sequence: TGTGCCAGCAGTTACGGGTGGCTAGAGTCCCAAGAGACCCAGTACTTC.

V usage is TRBV19 and J usage is TRBJ2-2; 7 bases match TRBD1. Germline V lookup: CDR1 LNHDA, CDR2 SQIVND (reference sequence). The CDR3 consists of 15 residues. V lost 11 bases to trimming and J lost 3 bases; unmatched junction nucleotides: 12. This CDR3 is CAGVGQERDTGELFF. The CDR3 region has the DNA TGTGCCGGGGTCGGACAGGAACGGGACACCGGGGAGCTGTTTTTT.

This clonotype has more than one count but fewer than ten. This chain joins TRBV5-1 and TRBJ2-1; a weak D match, TRBD2 (6 bases). CDR3 length: 18 residues. Germline V gene lookup returns CDR1 SGHRS and CDR2 YFSETQ. Deletions cut 0 bases from V and 2 bases from J, with 18 bases between. The CDR3 DNA is TGCGCCAGCAGCTTGGGGGTTTTGCGGGGCCATACCTACAATGAGCAGTTCTTC. This gives the protein CASSLGVLRGHTYNEQFF.

The table lists this clonotype with many counts. The gene calls are TRBV6-2 or TRBV6-3 and TRBJ1-1; D might be TRBD1 (6 bases). The CDR3 consists of 14 residues. The V end lost 5 bases, the J end lost 0 bases, and 10 bases lay between the germline ends. The germline CDR1 and CDR2 sequences are MNHEY and SVGEGT. The CDR3 bases are TGTGCCAGCAGTCCCAGGGGTATGAACACTGAAGCTTTCTTT. This translates into CASSPRGMNTEAFF.

The rearrangement links TRBV4-1 to TRBJ2-4; D may be TRBD1 or TRBD2 (5 bases each). The germline V gene encodes CDR1 MGHRA and CDR2 YSYEKL. The CDR3 length is 16 residues. Trimming took 2 bases from V and 0 from J, leaving 11 bases between them. CDR3 loop: CASSQIPGGAKNIQYF. The CDR3 DNA sequence: TGCGCCAGCAGCCAAATTCCTGGGGGAGCCAAAAACATTCAGTACTTC.

Of note for this clonotype: The junction does not match germline at one end; this may be a read error. V usage is TRBV6-2 or TRBV6-3 and J usage is TRBJ2-3; 10 bases line up with TRBD2. The V gene's germline CDR1 is MNHEY and CDR2 SVGEGT. This CDR3 spans 13 amino acids. CDR3 coding DNA: TGTGCCACAGCGGGGGGGCCGACAGATACGCGGTATTTT. Protein product: CATAGGPTDTRYF.

This clonotype showed up many times. The CDR3 is CSANPGQLNTEAFF. The CDR3 DNA reads as TGCAGTGCTAACCCGGGACAGTTAAACACTGAAGCTTTCTTT. The V and J genes are TRBV20-1 and TRBJ1-1, with 7 bases identical to TRBD1. In germline, CDR1 is DFQATT, CDR2 SNEGSKA (reference sequence). The CDR3 has 14 amino acids. V lost 4 bases, J lost 2 bases, and 7 bases stayed unmatched.

In this sample, this clonotype turned up a few times. The CDR3 sequence: CSARAGQGGGNTIYF. In nucleotides, the CDR3 is TGCAGTGCTAGAGCAGGGCAGGGGGGTGGAAACACCATATATTTT. V gene TRBV20-1 combines with J gene TRBJ1-3; 7 nucleotides match TRBD1. The junction had 6 bases not matched to a gene; V was cut back by 1 base and J by 3 bases. Germline CDR1 DFQATT, CDR2 SNEGSKA (reference sequence). The CDR3 runs 15 residues.

There are many counts of this clonotype. The chain links TRBV11-1 to TRBJ2-7, with D perhaps given as TRBD1 or TRBD2 (5 bases each). Looked up from germline, CDR1 is SGHAT and CDR2 is FQDESV (reference sequence). CDR3 length: 16 amino acids. Between the trimmed V and J ends, which lost 3 bases and 1 base, there was a span of 16 bases. CDR3 sequence reads: CASSLWTGTESYEQYF. CDR3 DNA: TGTGCCAGCAGCTTGTGGACCGGGACGGAATCCTACGAGCAGTACTTC.

This clonotype has more than one count but fewer than ten. The chain combines TRBV20-1 with TRBJ1-6; D perhaps matches TRBD1 (6 bases). This CDR3 comprises 17 residues. Trimming pared 3 bases from V and 4 bases from J, leaving 19 bases between. Germline V gene lookup returns CDR1 DFQATT and CDR2 SNEGSKA (reference sequence). CDR3 sequence: CSARDDTGRVYNSPLHF. The CDR3 DNA sequence: TGCAGTGCTAGGGATGATACAGGGAGGGTTTATAATTCACCCCTCCACTTT.

The V call is TRBV5-8, the J call TRBJ2-3; 10 bases fit TRBD2. The germline V gene encodes CDR1 SGHTS and CDR2 YDEGEE. J lost 2 bases, V lost 6 bases, and 9 bases had no gene match. This CDR3 has 16 residues. CDR3 in amino acids: CASTKQAGGLTDTQYF. The CDR3, as DNA: TGTGCCAGCACCAAACAAGCGGGGGGGCTCACAGATACGCAGTATTTT.

This clonotype was detected many times. The chain carries TRBV30 and TRBJ1-3; no firm D call. Trimming took 7 bases from V and 4 from J, leaving 14 bases between them. Per germline, CDR1 GTSNPN and CDR2 SVGIG (reference sequence). The CDR3 sequence is 13 residues long. The CDR3 loop reads CAFYYRSGNTIYF. The CDR3 DNA sequence: TGTGCCTTCTACTACCGATCCGGAAACACCATATATTTT.

J is TRBJ2-7 and V is TRBV10-2, with 8 bases matching TRBD2. V dropped 2 bases and J dropped 2; count of bases not matched to a gene: 14. Germline V lookup: CDR1 WSHSY, CDR2 SAAADI. CDR3 length: 18 amino acids. CDR3 bases: TGCGCCAGCAGTGAGGAGAGTAGCGGGGACGACGGGGCCTACGAGCAGTACTTC. Its translation: CASSEESSGDDGAYEQYF.

In this sample, this clonotype turned up a few times. The chain carries TRBV4-1 and TRBJ2-1; perhaps TRBD1 as D (6 bases). Germline V gene data show CDR1 as MGHRA and CDR2 as YSYEKL. V was shortened by 1 base and J by 7 bases, with 14 bases between the two germline ends. This CDR3 is built from 15 residues. The CDR3 region is CASSQGQGLMNEQFF. The CDR3 nucleotides read TGCGCCAGCAGCCAAGGCCAGGGGCTGATGAATGAGCAGTTCTTC.

This chain uses TRBV12-3 or TRBV12-4 with TRBJ2-1; D may correspond to TRBD1 or TRBD2 (6 bases each). The CDR3 runs 14 residues. Trimming removed 3 bases from V and 10 bases from J, with 16 bases in between. CDR3 amino acids: CASSLGWGAGEQFF. The DNA of the CDR3 is TGTGCCAGCAGTTTGGGGTGGGGGGCGGGCGAGCAGTTCTTC.